This TCR beta chain was captured by sequencing in a study of T cell changes during pregnancy in multiple sclerosis (dated by TCRdb to the late 2010s). For the study in its entirety: The study looked at changes in the T cell repertoire across pregnancy in women with multiple sclerosis.

On this clone itself: Its recognized antigen is unknown. No quality values exist for individual bases; no much larger clone is one base distant.

At the junction V is shortened by 2 bases and J by 5 bases, with 27 bases in between. The germline V gene sets CDR1 to ENHRY and CDR2 to SYGVKD. From the cysteine up to the phenylalanine, the CDR3 has a length of 20 residues. The read is trimmed to its CDR3 DNA, 60 bases read in frame from base 1. Libraries were built with the immunoSEQ multiplex PCR assay. The clones in this table, taken by TCRdb from immuneACCESS, are in-frame only. Not every clone is retained; where verified, under half of the shortfall comes from an unresolved V gene, and the cause of the rest is unknown. The sample data list 75,000 to 80,000 clones, and about 91% of these were observed just once. The ten largest account for 1.9% of the sample.

The receptor's source is a female donor with multiple sclerosis, enrolled in a pregnancy study. Source: peripheral blood, taken before pregnancy. The chain is encoded by TRBV10-3 joined to TRBJ2-2; the best D guess is TRBD2, with 6 bases matching. CDR3 region: CAISETTGTGPRIVTGELFF. At the DNA level, the sequence is TGTGCCATCAGTGAGACAACCGGGACTGGCCCTCGTATTGTGACCGGGGAGCTGTTTTTT.